This TCR beta chain comes out of a study of Ad26.COV2.S vaccination and SARS-CoV-2 variants (TCRdb year 2021). Turning to the overall study: Donors in the vaccine arm were drawn from COV1001, a multicentre, randomized, double-blind, placebo-controlled phase I-IIa trial testing Ad26.COV2.S in healthy adults. Ad26.COV2.S was administered intramuscularly at a dose of 5x10^10 or 1x10^11 viral particles, either as one shot or as two shots given 56 days apart. TCRbeta repertoire sequencing served as the tool for gauging how specific and how broad the SARS-CoV-2-reactive T cell receptors were following Ad26.COV2.S vaccination. A total of 32 samples were included in the TCR-sequenced set, comprising around 19 Ad26.COV2.S vaccine recipients, 5 placebo recipients and 8 SARS-CoV-2 convalescent individuals. Trial participants were randomized into five groups of five: low-dose or high-dose Ad26.COV2.S given once or twice, or placebo on both occasions. Blinding of investigators to trial group allocation was maintained during experiments and outcome assessment.

The immunoSEQ Assay was the method used to sequence TCRbeta CDR3 regions. After extraction, genomic DNA underwent amplification by bias-controlled multiplex PCR, followed by high-throughput sequencing. The authors' analysis ran thus. Collapsing and filtering of sequences were performed to quantify the absolute abundance of each unique TCRbeta CDR3 region. T cell fraction was estimated by normalizing TCRbeta template counts to usable DNA, with usable DNA measured through amplification of reference genes found in all nucleated cells. Repertoire TCRs were annotated as SARS-CoV-2-specific when V gene, CDR3 amino acid sequence and J gene were exactly matched to a known reactive TCR set. MIRA supplied the reference SARS-CoV-2 TCR set, which was filtered for enrichment in COVID-19-positive ImmuneCODE repertoires so that public or cross-reactive TCRs were removed. Using the MIRA antigens, annotated TCRs were further analysed by specific ORF or by position within an ORF. Depth was the summed frequency of annotated unique rearrangements, while breadth was defined as annotated unique rearrangements over total unique productive rearrangements. TCR breadth was compared between groups using two-sided Wilcoxon rank-sum tests. TCRdb limited this immuneACCESS table to in-frame rearrangements with V and J called. A share of clones is missing; checked studies link under half to unresolved V genes, and the rest is unexplained. V and J calls and clone size follow that table, whereas D and trimming were derived from the DNA. In this sample the table shows under 300,000 clones, 87% of which occur a single time. 2.5% to 3.5% of the sample goes to the ten largest clones.

Results the study describes overall, beyond this receptor: Non-spike TCR breadth was comparable between vaccine and placebo recipients, consistent with the vaccine containing only spike. The study was not powered for comparison of responses between vaccine doses or regimens. Substantial breadth of spike-specific CD8+ and CD4+ T cell responses was reported after vaccination. The authors noted that the TCR breadth and depth analyses may have underestimated total T cell responses. Compared with placebo recipients, Ad26.COV2.S recipients showed higher spike-specific TCR breadth (P = 0.0014).

The treatment or condition label for this specimen denotes: around 19 received Ad26.COV2.S at low or high dose, single or two shots; 5 received placebo; per-sample allocation not given. For vaccine and placebo recipients, the sequenced repertoires came from samples collected on day 63 after the first injection. In Cohort 1b, 25 adults aged 18-55 years were enrolled at a single site in Boston, USA, between 29 July and 7 August 2020. Ad26.COV2.S consisted of a replication-incompetent adenovirus type 26 vector by which a prefusion-stabilized SARS-CoV-2 spike protein from the original Wuhan strain was expressed. The CDR3 starts with the cysteine, ends with the phenylalanine, and has 14 residues. Left in the record is the CDR3 DNA by itself, 42 bases read in frame from the first base. From V the trimming removes 4 bases and from J it removes 9 bases, while the gene matches leave 8 bases of the junction unaccounted for. The germline V gene specifies ENHRY as CDR1 and SYGVKD as CDR2.

As regards this clone: It lacks a known antigen. Nothing much larger sits one base from this clone, and base qualities are not available.

This receptor was taken from a person aged 18-60 years who received the Ad26.COV2.S COVID-19 vaccine or a placebo. The chain joins TRBV10-3 to TRBJ1-2, with TRBD1 identical over 10 junction bases. This specimen was peripheral blood, taken in a trial of Ad26.COV2.S vaccine versus placebo. The CDR3 sequence is CAISGTGTGVSYTF. The sequenced DNA is TGTGCCATCAGTGGAACCGGGACAGGGGTTAGCTACACCTTC.